This T cell receptor (beta chain) came from a study of identical twins. Carrying unique molecular identifiers, the cDNA also gained a universal primer site through template switching. One entry per CDR3 protein results from TCRdb running MiXCR on the 5' RACE reads. The sample lists about 690,000 distinct CDR3 sequences; around 6% were seen once. V lost 7 bases to trimming and J lost 0 bases, with 13 bases between them. The CDR3 runs 15 residues. The V gene's germline CDR1 is WSHSY and CDR2 SAAADI. The chain carries TRBV10-2 and TRBJ1-3, with D possibly TRBD1 on 5 matching bases. The sequenced sample was naive T cells sorted from blood. The receptor comes from a man between 18 and 29 years old in good health. CDR3 sequence: CASKIGGNSGNTIYF. DNA for the CDR3: TGCGCCAGCAAGATCGGGGGGAACTCTGGAAACACCATATATTTT.